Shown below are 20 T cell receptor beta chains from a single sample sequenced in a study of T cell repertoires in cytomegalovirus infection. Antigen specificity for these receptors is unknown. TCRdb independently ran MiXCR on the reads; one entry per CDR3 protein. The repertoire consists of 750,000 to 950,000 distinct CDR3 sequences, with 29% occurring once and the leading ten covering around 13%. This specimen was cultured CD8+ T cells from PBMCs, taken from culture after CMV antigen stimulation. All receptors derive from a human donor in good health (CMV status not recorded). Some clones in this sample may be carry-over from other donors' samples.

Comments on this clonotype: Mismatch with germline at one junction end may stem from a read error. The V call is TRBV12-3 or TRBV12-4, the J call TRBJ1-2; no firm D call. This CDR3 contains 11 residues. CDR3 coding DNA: TGTGCCAGCAGTTTTTTAGGGTCCCACGCCTTC. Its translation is CASSFLGSHAF.

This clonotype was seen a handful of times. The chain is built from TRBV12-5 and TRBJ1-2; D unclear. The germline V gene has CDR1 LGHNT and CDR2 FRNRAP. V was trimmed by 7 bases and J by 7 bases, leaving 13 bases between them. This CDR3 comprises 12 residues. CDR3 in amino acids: CASAAGRTGYTF. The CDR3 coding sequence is TGTGCTAGTGCCGCAGGAAGAACTGGCTACACCTTC.

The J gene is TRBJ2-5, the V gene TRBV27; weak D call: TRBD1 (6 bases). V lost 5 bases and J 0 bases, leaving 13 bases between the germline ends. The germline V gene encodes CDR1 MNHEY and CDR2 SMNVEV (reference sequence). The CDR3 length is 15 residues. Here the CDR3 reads CASSLRQAYQETQYF. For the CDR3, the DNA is TGTGCCAGCAGTCTTCGACAGGCGTACCAAGAGACCCAGTACTTC.

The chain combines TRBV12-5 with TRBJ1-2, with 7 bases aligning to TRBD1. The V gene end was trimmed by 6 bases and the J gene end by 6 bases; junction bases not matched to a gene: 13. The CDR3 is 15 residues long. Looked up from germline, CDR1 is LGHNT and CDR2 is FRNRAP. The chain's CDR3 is CASGMNRGEGHGYTF. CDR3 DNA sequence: TGTGCTAGTGGGATGAACAGGGGTGAAGGGCATGGCTACACCTTC.

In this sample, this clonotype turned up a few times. CDR3 loop: CASSLMGPGLRKRADTQYF. For the CDR3, the DNA is TGTGCCAGCAGCTTAATGGGACCGGGACTACGAAAAAGGGCAGATACGCAGTATTTT. The V gene is TRBV7-3, the J gene TRBJ2-3, with 7 bases lining up with TRBD2. Trimming at V came to 1 base and at J to 4 bases, leaving 17 bases not matched to a gene. There are 19 residues in the CDR3. Germline V lookup: CDR1 SGHTA, CDR2 FQGTGA.

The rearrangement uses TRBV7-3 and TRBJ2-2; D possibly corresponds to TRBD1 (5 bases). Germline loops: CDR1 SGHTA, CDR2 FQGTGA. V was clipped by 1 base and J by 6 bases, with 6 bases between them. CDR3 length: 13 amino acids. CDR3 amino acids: CASSLKGAGELFF. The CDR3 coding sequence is TGTGCCAGCAGCTTAAAAGGGGCCGGGGAGCTGTTTTTT.

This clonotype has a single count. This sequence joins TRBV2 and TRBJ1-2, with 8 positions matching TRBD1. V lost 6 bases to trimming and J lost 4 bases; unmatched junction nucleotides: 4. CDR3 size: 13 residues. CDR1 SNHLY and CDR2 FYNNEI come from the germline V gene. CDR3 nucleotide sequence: TGTGCCAGCAGCGGGACAGGTTCCTATGGCTACACCTTC. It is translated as CASSGTGSYGYTF.

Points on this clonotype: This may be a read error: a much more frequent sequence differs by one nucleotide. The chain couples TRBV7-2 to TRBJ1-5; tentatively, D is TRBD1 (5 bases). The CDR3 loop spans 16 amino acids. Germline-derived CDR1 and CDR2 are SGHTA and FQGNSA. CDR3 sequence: CVSSQPTQGPSTPQHF. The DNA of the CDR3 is TGTGTCAGCAGCCAACCAACTCAGGGCCCATCGACGCCCCAGCATTTT. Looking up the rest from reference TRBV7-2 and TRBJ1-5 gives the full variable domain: GAGVSQSPSNKVTEKGKDVELRCDPISGHTALYWYRQSLGQGLEFLIYFQGNSAPDKSGLPSDRFSAERTGGSVSTLTIQRTQQEDSAVYLCVSSQPTQGPSTPQHFGDGTRLSIL.

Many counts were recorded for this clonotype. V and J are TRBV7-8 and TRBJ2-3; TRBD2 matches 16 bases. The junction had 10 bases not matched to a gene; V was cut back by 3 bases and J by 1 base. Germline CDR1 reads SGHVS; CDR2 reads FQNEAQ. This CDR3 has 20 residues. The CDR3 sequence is CASSFGPGLAGGPRTDTQYF. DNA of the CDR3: TGTGCCAGCAGCTTTGGCCCGGGACTAGCGGGGGGGCCGCGCACAGATACGCAGTATTTT.

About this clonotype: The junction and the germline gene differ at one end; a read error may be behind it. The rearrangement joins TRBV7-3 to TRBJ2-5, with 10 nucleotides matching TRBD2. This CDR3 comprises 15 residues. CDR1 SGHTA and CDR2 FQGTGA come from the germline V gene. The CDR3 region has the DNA TGTGCCAGCAGCTTATTAGCGGGGGGCCAAGAGACCCGGTACTTC. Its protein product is CASSLLAGGQETRYF.

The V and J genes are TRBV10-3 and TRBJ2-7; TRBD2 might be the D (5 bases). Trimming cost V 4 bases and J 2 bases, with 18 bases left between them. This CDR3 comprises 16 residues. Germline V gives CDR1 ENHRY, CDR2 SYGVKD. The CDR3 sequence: CAISAFRTPQAYEQYF. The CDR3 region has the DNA TGTGCCATCAGTGCCTTCCGGACTCCCCAAGCCTACGAGCAGTACTTC.

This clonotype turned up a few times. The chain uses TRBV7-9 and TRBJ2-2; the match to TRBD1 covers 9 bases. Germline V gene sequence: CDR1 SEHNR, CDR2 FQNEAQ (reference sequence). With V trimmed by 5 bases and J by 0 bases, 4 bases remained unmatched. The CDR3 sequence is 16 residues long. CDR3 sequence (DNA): TGTGCCAGCAGCCCGGGGACAGGGCCGAACACCGGGGAGCTGTTTTTT. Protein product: CASSPGTGPNTGELFF.

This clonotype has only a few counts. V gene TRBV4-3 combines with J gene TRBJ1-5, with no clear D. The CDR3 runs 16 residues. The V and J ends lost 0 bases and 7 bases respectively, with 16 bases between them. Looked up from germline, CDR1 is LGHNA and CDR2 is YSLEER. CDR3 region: CASSQDWPGGSQPQHF. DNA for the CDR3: TGCGCCAGCAGCCAAGATTGGCCAGGAGGTAGCCAGCCCCAGCATTTT.

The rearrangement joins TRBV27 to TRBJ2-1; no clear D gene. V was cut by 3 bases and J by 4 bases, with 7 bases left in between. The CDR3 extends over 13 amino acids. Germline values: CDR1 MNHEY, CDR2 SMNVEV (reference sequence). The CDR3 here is CASSLDAYNEQFF. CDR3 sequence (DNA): TGTGCCAGCAGTTTGGACGCGTACAATGAGCAGTTCTTC.

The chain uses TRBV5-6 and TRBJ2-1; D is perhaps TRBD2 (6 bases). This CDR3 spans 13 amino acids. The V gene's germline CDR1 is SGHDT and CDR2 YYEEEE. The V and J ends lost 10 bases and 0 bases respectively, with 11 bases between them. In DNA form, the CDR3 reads TGTGCCTCCTTCGGGAGCTCCTACAATGAGCAGTTCTTC. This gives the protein CASFGSSYNEQFF.

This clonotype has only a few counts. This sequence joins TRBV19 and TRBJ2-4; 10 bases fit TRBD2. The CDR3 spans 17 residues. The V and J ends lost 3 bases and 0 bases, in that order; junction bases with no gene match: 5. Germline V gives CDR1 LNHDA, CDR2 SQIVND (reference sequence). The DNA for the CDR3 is TGTGCCAGTAGTATGGCACTAGCGGGGATAGCCAAAAACATTCAGTACTTC. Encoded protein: CASSMALAGIAKNIQYF.

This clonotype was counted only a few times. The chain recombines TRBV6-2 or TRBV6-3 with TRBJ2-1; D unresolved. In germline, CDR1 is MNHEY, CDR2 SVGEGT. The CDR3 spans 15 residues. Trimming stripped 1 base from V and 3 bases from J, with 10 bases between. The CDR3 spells CASSYFGHYYNEQFF. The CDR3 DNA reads TGTGCCAGCAGTTACTTTGGGCACTACTACAATGAGCAGTTCTTC.

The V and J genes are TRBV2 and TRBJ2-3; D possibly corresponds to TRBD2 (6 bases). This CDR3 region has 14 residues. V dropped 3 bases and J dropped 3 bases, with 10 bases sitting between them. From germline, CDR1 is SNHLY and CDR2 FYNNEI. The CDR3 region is CASSEARGTDTQYF. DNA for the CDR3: TGTGCCAGCAGTGAGGCTCGGGGGACAGATACGCAGTATTTT.

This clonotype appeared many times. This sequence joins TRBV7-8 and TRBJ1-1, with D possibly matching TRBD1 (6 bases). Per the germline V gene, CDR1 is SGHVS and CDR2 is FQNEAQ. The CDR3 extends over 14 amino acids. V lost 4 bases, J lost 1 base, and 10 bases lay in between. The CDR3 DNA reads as TGTGCCAGCAGCTCAGAGGGGGGGAACACTGAAGCTTTCTTT. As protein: CASSSEGGNTEAFF. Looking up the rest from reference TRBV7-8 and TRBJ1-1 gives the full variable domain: GAGVSQSPRYKVAKRGQDVALRCDPISGHVSLFWYQQALGQGPEFLTYFQNEAQLDKSGLPSDRFFAERPEGSVSTLKIQRTQQEDSAVYLCASSSEGGNTEAFFGQGTRLTVV.

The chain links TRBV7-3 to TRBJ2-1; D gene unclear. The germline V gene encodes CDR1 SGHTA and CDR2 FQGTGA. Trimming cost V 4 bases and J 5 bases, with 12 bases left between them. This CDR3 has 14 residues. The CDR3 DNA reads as TGTGCCAGCAGCTCCTTTGTTGGAAACAATGAGCAGTTCTTC. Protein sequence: CASSSFVGNNEQFF.